This T cell receptor (beta chain) was documented in a study of blood T cell repertoires in COVID-19. Study-wide background: Samples came from the United States, Italy and Spain, spanning acute and convalescent COVID-19. Nucleic acid was either cDNA or gDNA, and it came from T cells, B-cell-depleted T cells, or PBMCs.

Some clones are missing from TCRdb's copy, which holds only in-frame ones; the method was immunoSEQ multiplex PCR. The data show roughly 200,000 clones, 85% seen once. The CDR3 sequence is 13 residues long. Germline assignment: CDR1 MNHEY and CDR2 SVGAGI. V lost 6 bases to trimming and J lost 3 bases; unmatched junction nucleotides: 4. The sequenced sample was peripheral blood. This chain uses TRBV6-5 with TRBJ1-1; 7 bases line up with TRBD1. This clonotype was obtained from a woman of 80 years or more with acute or convalescent COVID-19. The CDR3 protein is CASSGTAHTEAFF. The CDR3 region has the DNA TGTGCCAGCAGCGGGACAGCTCACACTGAAGCTTTCTTT.